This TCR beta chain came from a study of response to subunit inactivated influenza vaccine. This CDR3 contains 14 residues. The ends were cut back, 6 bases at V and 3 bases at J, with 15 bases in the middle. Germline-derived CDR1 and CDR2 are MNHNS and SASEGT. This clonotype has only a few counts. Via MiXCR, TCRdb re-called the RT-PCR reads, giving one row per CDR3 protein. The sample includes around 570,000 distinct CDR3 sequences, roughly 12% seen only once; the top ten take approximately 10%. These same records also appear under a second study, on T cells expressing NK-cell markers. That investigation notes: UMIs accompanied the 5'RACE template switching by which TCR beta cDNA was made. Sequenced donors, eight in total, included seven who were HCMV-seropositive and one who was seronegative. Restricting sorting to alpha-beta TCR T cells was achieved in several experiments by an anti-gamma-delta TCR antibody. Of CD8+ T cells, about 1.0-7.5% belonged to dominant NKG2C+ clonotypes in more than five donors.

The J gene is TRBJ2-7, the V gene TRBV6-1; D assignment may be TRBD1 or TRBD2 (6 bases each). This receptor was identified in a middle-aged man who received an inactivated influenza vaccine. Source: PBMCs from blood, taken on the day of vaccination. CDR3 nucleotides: TGTGCCAGCAGCCTAGGAGAGGGGGGCTACGAGCAGTACTTC. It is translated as CASSLGEGGYEQYF.